Following are 26 T cell receptor beta chains from one sample sequenced in a study of read filtering for tumor transcriptome and immune sequencing. The library was built from around 380 ng RNA with molecular barcoded adaptors for alpha/delta and beta/gamma chains. TCRdb re-derived calls from the reads in MiXCR, one entry per CDR3 protein. The data contain about 93,000 distinct CDR3 sequences, about a fifth of them singletons. Sequencing input: a population of CD138-negative cells sorted from bone marrow. The receptor set was obtained from a donor aged 40 or older with multiple myeloma.

The chain employs TRBV7-3 and TRBJ1-5; 10 nucleotides agree with TRBD1. The CDR3 runs to 21 residues. Germline lookup yields CDR1 SGHTA and CDR2 FQGTGA. Trimming took 1 base from V and 0 from J; bases not matched to a gene: 15. The CDR3 nucleotides read TGTGCCAGCAGCTTAATTGTTAATAGGGACAGGGGTCCCTATAGCAATCAGCCCCAGCATTTT. This encodes CASSLIVNRDRGPYSNQPQHF. The full variable domain, in which reference TRBV7-3 and TRBJ1-5 provide the parts outside the CDR3, is GAGVSQTPSNKVTEKGKYVELRCDPISGHTALYWYRQSLGQGPEFLIYFQGTGAADDSGLPNDRFFAVRPEGSVSTLKIQRTERGDSAVYLCASSLIVNRDRGPYSNQPQHFGDGTRLSIL.

V and J are TRBV12-3 or TRBV12-4 and TRBJ1-1; a weak D match, TRBD1 (5 bases). V shed 5 bases and J shed 3 bases, with 10 bases lying between them. This CDR3 is 13 amino acids long. The CDR3 loop reads CASSHRRDTEAFF. The CDR3 DNA sequence: TGTGCCAGCAGTCACAGGAGGGACACTGAAGCTTTCTTT.

This clonotype occurred many times. The chain has TRBV7-9 and TRBJ2-1; D perhaps matches TRBD1 (5 bases). V lost 10 bases and J 0 bases, leaving 13 bases between the germline ends. This CDR3 is built from 14 residues. Germline CDR1 and CDR2: SEHNR and FQNEAQ (reference sequence). The CDR3: CAITTESSYNEQFF. DNA for the CDR3: TGTGCCATTACGACAGAAAGCTCCTACAATGAGCAGTTCTTC.

This clonotype was seen repeatedly, ten times or more. This chain links TRBV12-3 or TRBV12-4 with TRBJ1-1; TRBD1 is a possible D gene (5 bases). V was pared by 3 bases and J by 0 bases, with 8 bases between. CDR3 length: 14 residues. The CDR3 region is CASSFGGVNTEAFF. The CDR3 DNA reads TGTGCCAGCAGTTTCGGGGGAGTGAACACTGAAGCTTTCTTT.

This clonotype was counted between two and nine times. The chain uses TRBV9 and TRBJ2-5; 7 bases are shared with TRBD1. This CDR3 comprises 15 residues. Germline CDR1 and CDR2: SGDLS and YYNGEE. V lost 3 bases, J lost 7 bases, and 12 bases stayed unmatched. This chain's CDR3 is CASSGPGHPGGTQYF. In DNA, the CDR3 is TGTGCCAGCAGCGGACCGGGACACCCAGGGGGGACCCAGTACTTC.

This clonotype was observed at least ten times. V usage is TRBV29-1 and J usage is TRBJ2-7; TRBD2 is a possible D gene (5 bases). The germline V gene has CDR1 SQVTM and CDR2 ANQGSEA. CDR3 length: 14 residues. V gave up 4 bases and J gave up 2 bases, with 15 bases separating them. This CDR3 reads CSVVFREKTYEQYF. In DNA form, the CDR3 reads TGCAGCGTTGTGTTCCGGGAAAAAACCTACGAGCAGTACTTC.

This clonotype was observed many times. This chain joins TRBV4-1 and TRBJ1-5; TRBD1 matches at 7 bases. The CDR3 extends over 16 amino acids. Unmatched junction bases numbered 6, after V lost 1 base and J lost 3 bases. The germline gives CDR1 MGHRA, CDR2 YSYEKL. CDR3 in amino acids: CASSQVAGGVNQPQHF. The CDR3 DNA reads TGCGCCAGCAGCCAAGTGGCAGGGGGAGTCAATCAGCCCCAGCATTTT.

In its sample, this clonotype was seen many times. The rearrangement links TRBV2 to TRBJ1-1; D uncertain. CDR3 length: 13 amino acids. V lost 6 bases and J lost 6, with 14 bases in between. The germline gives CDR1 SNHLY, CDR2 FYNNEI. CDR3 sequence: CASRPTTTAEAFF. CDR3 sequence (DNA): TGTGCCAGCAGACCCACGACCACGGCTGAAGCTTTCTTT.

The chain combines TRBV6-5 with TRBJ2-6; 7 nucleotides match TRBD2. V lost 4 bases and J lost 0; bases outside the gene matches: 3. In germline, CDR1 is MNHEY, CDR2 SVGAGI. This CDR3 is built from 16 residues. CDR3 in amino acids: CASSSGRSSGANVLTF. In nucleotides, the CDR3 is TGTGCCAGCAGTTCCGGGAGGTCCTCTGGGGCCAACGTCCTGACTTTC.

This clonotype was seen repeatedly, ten times or more. The V and J genes are TRBV2 and TRBJ2-3, with D possibly being TRBD2 (6 bases). The V gene lost 5 bases and the J gene lost 7 bases, with 22 bases spanning the gap. The CDR3 covers 16 residues. Per germline, CDR1 SNHLY and CDR2 FYNNEI. CDR3 protein: CASSQQRLAPWNTQYF. The CDR3 DNA is TGTGCCAGCAGTCAACAACGGCTAGCGCCATGGAATACGCAGTATTTT.

This clonotype was picked up many times. The V call is TRBV5-1, the J call TRBJ2-1; 12 positions agree with TRBD1. CDR1 and CDR2 (germline): SGHRS, YFSETQ. CDR3 length: 14 amino acids. J lost 7 bases, V lost 4 bases, and 3 bases had no gene match. In nucleotides, the CDR3 is TGCGCCAGCAGCCGGGGACAGGGGGCGAATGAGCAGTTCTTC. It translates to CASSRGQGANEQFF.

This clonotype was observed many times. This chain joins TRBV20-1 and TRBJ2-2, with D possibly TRBD1 on 5 matching bases. This CDR3 region has 16 residues. Germline loops: CDR1 DFQATT, CDR2 SNEGSKA (reference sequence). V was pared by 3 bases and J by 2 bases, with 16 bases between. The CDR3: CSARGWGGANTGELFF. The CDR3, as DNA: TGCAGTGCTAGGGGTTGGGGTGGGGCTAACACCGGGGAGCTGTTTTTT.

At least ten counts were recorded for this clonotype. The gene calls are TRBV2 and TRBJ2-3; D is unresolved. This CDR3 contains 14 residues. Germline CDR1 SNHLY, CDR2 FYNNEI. V shed 4 bases and J shed 2 bases, with 10 bases lying between them. In DNA, the CDR3 is TGTGCCAGCAGTGCGACCGCATCCACAGATACGCAGTATTTT. Its protein product is CASSATASTDTQYF.

Remarks on this clonotype: An end of the junction differs from the germline gene, which may be a read error. The gene calls are TRBV5-4 and TRBJ1-5; 7 bases are shared with TRBD1. Germline V gene sequence: CDR1 SGHNT, CDR2 YYREEE (reference sequence). CDR3 size: 15 residues. The CDR3 DNA reads as TGTGCCAGCAGCTTTGGCGGGACAGCCAATCAGCCTCAGCGTTTT. This gives the protein CASSFGGTANQPQRF.

This clonotype showed up many times. The chain carries TRBV6-6 and TRBJ2-1, with D tentatively TRBD1 (5 bases). The CDR3 totals 14 residues. Germline V gene sequence: CDR1 MNHNY, CDR2 SVGAGI (reference sequence). The V and J ends lost 6 bases and 3 bases respectively, with 12 bases between them. DNA for the CDR3: TGTGCCAGCAGCTCCACCGACAGCTACAATGAGCAGTTCTTC. Translating it yields CASSSTDSYNEQFF.

This clonotype came up a few times. It may be a read error: a sequence one base away is much more abundant. This is likely a read error, given that the CDR3 carries no conserved phenylalanine or tryptophan at its end. This chain uses TRBV5-1 with TRBJ1-1; TRBD1 matches at 7 bases. CDR1 is SGHRS and CDR2 is YFSETQ in the germline V gene. The length of the CDR3 is 15 residues. The junction had 11 bases not matched to a gene; V was cut back by 5 bases and J by 4 bases. The CDR3 nucleotides read TGCGCCAGCAGTGGCTCAGGGGGAGTGGGCACTGAAGCTTTCTCT. Translated, it gives CASSGSGGVGTEAFS.

This clonotype was seen ten or more times. The chain is built from TRBV9 and TRBJ2-5, with D tentatively TRBD1 (5 bases). The CDR3 spans 14 residues. Trimming took off 4 bases at V and 2 bases at J, with 12 bases between the two ends. Germline V lookup: CDR1 SGDLS, CDR2 YYNGEE. The CDR3 loop reads CASSPRQLQETQYF. CDR3 in DNA: TGTGCCAGCAGCCCTAGACAGTTACAAGAGACCCAGTACTTC.

On this clonotype: A read error may be the cause here, since a much bigger clone is one base away. The chain employs TRBV5-1 and TRBJ2-7; D remains unclear. V was trimmed by 6 bases and J by 5 bases, leaving 18 bases between them. Germline V gene lookup returns CDR1 SGHRS and CDR2 YFSETQ. The CDR3 has 14 residues. CDR3 in amino acids: CASTSMNQENEQYF. The CDR3 DNA sequence: TGCGCCAGCACCTCGATGAACCAGGAAAACGAGCAGTACTTC.

Concerning this clonotype itself: The junction shows a germline mismatch at one end, possibly a read error. V usage is TRBV5-1 and J usage is TRBJ1-1; 9 bases are a match to TRBD1. CDR1 is SGHRS and CDR2 is YFSETQ in the germline V gene. The CDR3 loop spans 16 amino acids. The CDR3 reads CASRTGTGNTGTKALF. In nucleotides, the CDR3 is TGCGCCAGCAGAACCGGGACAGGGAATACTGGCACTAAAGCTCTCTTT.

This clonotype has at least ten counts. This chain links TRBV5-1 with TRBJ2-3, with D unclear. The CDR3 is made up of 13 amino acids. The V and J ends lost 1 base and 0 bases respectively, with 3 bases between them. Germline V gives CDR1 SGHRS, CDR2 YFSETQ. The CDR3 sequence: CASSLRSTDTQYF. The CDR3 nucleotides read TGCGCCAGCAGCTTGAGGAGCACAGATACGCAGTATTTT.

This clonotype was seen repeatedly, ten times or more. The chain has TRBV7-9 and TRBJ1-1; a weak D match, TRBD1 (5 bases). The germline gives CDR1 SEHNR, CDR2 FQNEAQ (reference sequence). The CDR3 extends over 17 amino acids. V was cut by 1 base and J by 1 base, with 16 bases left in between. This CDR3 reads CASSLDRWGTPNTEAFF. The CDR3 region has the DNA TGTGCCAGCAGCTTAGACCGGTGGGGGACTCCGAACACTGAAGCTTTCTTT.

A remark on this clonotype: Possible read error: a much larger clone is one base away. The chain recombines TRBV11-3 with TRBJ2-2; D possibly matches TRBD1 or TRBD2 (5 bases each). The germline V gene encodes CDR1 SGHNT and CDR2 YENEEA. This CDR3 is built from 11 residues. The CDR3 reads CVSRDPGELFF. The CDR3, as DNA: TGTGTCAGCAGGGACCCCGGGGAGCTGTTTTTT.

The chain uses TRBV14 and TRBJ1-2; 9 nucleotides match TRBD1. Germline V lookup: CDR1 SGHDN, CDR2 FVKESK. There are 15 residues in the CDR3. V trimming: 4 bases; J trimming: 4 bases; junction bases outside the gene matches: 7. This chain's CDR3 is CASSPAGTGTYGYTF. The CDR3 DNA reads TGTGCCAGCAGCCCAGCCGGGACAGGGACCTATGGCTACACCTTC.

J is TRBJ2-5 and V is TRBV5-1; weak D call: TRBD2 (5 bases). CDR1 is SGHRS and CDR2 is YFSETQ in the germline V gene. Trimming removed 0 bases from V and 5 bases from J, with 11 bases in between. The CDR3 contains 14 residues. DNA for the CDR3: TGCGCCAGCAGCTTGGTCCCGGGGTCGGAGACCCAGTACTTC. It encodes CASSLVPGSETQYF.

In its sample, this clonotype was seen many times. The gene calls are TRBV3-1 and TRBJ2-7; D is possibly TRBD1 (5 bases). The CDR3 has 12 amino acids. Trimming removed 4 bases from V and 4 bases from J, with 8 bases in between. In germline, CDR1 is LGHDT, CDR2 YNNKEL (reference sequence). The CDR3 coding sequence is TGTGCCAGCAGCCTCGGACATTACGAGCAGTACTTC. Amino acid sequence: CASSLGHYEQYF.

This clonotype was found many times. The V and J genes are TRBV28 and TRBJ1-1, with D unclear. In germline, CDR1 is MDHEN, CDR2 SYDVKM. The CDR3 is 14 amino acids. Trimming pared 2 bases from V and 2 bases from J, leaving 9 bases between. CDR3 amino acids: CASSLPSRNTEAFF. DNA of the CDR3: TGTGCCAGCAGTTTACCCTCGAGAAACACTGAAGCTTTCTTT.